This paragraph reports one T cell receptor (beta chain). The antigen is not known. The sample originates from a study of shared clonotypes between healthy human individuals. Notes on the study in general: Only blood samples were collected, and tissue repertoires likely differ. Against clonotypes common to all four donors, non-shared ones had lower generation probabilities. Naive subsets generally had larger estimated richness than memory subsets.

Germline CDR1 reads KGHSH; CDR2 reads LQKENI. V shed 6 bases and J shed 7 bases, with 27 bases lying between them. This CDR3 has 17 amino acids. Data came from immunoSEQ multiplex PCR; TCRdb stores just in-frame clones and leaves some out. The sample includes 1 million to 1.2 million clones, 70% to 85% of them seen just once. This receptor was identified in a man younger than 35 in good health. Some clones in this sample may be carry-over from other donors' samples. The chain recombines TRBV18 with TRBJ1-1; no firm D call. The sample comprised memory CD4+ T cells from PBMCs. Documented subset: CD45RA-negative fraction. The CDR3 spells CASSSRFLAGGSREAFF. Here the CDR3 DNA reads TGTGCCAGCTCGTCGAGGTTTCTAGCAGGAGGATCCCGTGAAGCTTTCTTT.